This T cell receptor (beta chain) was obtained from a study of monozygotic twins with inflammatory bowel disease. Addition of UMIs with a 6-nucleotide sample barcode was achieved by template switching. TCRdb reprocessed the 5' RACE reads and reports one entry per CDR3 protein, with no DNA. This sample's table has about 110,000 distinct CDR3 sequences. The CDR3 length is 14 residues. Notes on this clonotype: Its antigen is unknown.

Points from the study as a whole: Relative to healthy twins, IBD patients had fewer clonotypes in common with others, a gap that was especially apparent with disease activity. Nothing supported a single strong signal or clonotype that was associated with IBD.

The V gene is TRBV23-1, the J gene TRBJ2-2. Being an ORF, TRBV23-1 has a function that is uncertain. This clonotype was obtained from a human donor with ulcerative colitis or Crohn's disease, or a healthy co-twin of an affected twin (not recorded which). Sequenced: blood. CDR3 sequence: CASRLYSNTGELFF.